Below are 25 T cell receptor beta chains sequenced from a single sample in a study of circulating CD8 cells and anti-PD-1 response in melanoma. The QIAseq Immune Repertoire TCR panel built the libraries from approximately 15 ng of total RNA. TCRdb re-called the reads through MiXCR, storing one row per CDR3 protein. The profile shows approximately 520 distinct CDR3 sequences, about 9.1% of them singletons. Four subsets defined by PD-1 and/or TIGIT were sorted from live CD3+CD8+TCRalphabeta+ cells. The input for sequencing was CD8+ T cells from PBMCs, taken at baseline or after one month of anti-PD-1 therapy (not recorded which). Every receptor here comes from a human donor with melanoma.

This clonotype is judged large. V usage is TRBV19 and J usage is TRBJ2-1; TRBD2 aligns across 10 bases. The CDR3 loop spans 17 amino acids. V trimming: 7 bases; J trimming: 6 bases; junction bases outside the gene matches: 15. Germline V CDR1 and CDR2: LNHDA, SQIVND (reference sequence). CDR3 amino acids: CASKESGGAEALNEQFF. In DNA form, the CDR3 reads TGTGCCAGTAAGGAGAGCGGGGGGGCGGAGGCTCTCAATGAGCAGTTCTTC.

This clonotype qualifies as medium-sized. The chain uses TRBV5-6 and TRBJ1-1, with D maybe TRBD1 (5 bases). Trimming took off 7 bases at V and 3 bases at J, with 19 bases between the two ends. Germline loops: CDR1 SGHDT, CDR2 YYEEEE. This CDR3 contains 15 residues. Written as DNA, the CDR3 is TGTGCCAGCCGATTCGCGGCGGGGGTGGACACTGAAGCTTTCTTT. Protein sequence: CASRFAAGVDTEAFF.

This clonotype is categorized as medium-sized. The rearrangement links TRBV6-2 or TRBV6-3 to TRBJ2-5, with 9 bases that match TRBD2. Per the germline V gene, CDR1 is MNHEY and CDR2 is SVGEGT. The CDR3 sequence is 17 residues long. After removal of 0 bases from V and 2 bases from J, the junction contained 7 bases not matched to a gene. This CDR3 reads CASSYSILRGGQETQYF. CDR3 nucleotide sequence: TGTGCCAGCAGTTACTCGATTTTGCGGGGGGGACAAGAGACCCAGTACTTC.

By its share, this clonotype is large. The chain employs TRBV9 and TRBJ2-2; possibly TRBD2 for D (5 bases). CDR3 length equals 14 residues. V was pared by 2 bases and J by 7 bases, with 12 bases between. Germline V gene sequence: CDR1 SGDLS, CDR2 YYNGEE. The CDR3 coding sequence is TGTGCCAGCAGCGTGGCCAGCGGTGGCGGGGAGCTGTTTTTT. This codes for CASSVASGGGELFF.

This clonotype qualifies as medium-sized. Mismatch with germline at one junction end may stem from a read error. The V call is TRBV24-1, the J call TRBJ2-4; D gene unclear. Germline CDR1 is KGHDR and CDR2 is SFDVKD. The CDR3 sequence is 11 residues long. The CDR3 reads CATKRPGPEQF. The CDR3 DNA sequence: TGTGCCACCAAACGCCCGGGCCCCGAGCAATTC.

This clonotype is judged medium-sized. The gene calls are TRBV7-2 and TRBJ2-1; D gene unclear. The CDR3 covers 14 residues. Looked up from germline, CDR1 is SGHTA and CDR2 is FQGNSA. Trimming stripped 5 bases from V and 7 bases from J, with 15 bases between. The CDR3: CASSLSVGENEQFF. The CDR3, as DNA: TGTGCCAGCAGCCTCTCGGTCGGAGAAAATGAGCAGTTCTTC. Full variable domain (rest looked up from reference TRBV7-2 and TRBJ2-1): GAGVSQSPSNKVTEKGKDVELRCDPISGHTALYWYRQSLGQGLEFLIYFQGNSAPDKSGLPSDRFSAERTGGSVSTLTIQRTQQEDSAVYLCASSLSVGENEQFFGPGTRLTVL.

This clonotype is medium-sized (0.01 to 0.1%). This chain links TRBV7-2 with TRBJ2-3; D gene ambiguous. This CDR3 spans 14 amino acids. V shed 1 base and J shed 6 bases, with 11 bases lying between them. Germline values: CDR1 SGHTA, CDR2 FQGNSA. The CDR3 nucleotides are TGTGCCAGCAGCTTAGAGAGGTTTAGGGATACGCAGTATTTT. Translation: CASSLERFRDTQYF.

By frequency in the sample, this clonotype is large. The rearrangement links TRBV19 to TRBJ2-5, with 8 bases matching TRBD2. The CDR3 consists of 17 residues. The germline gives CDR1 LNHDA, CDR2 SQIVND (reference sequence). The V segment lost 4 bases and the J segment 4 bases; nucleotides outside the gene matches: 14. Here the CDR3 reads CASSSGTSQRLGETQYF. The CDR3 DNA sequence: TGTGCCAGTAGTAGCGGGACTAGTCAGAGGTTAGGAGAGACCCAGTACTTC.

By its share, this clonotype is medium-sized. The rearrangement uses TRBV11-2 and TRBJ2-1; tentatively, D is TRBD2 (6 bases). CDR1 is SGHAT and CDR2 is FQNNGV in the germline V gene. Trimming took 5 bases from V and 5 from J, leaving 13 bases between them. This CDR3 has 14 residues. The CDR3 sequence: CASSEWGVDNEQFF. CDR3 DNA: TGTGCCAGCAGCGAATGGGGGGTTGACAATGAGCAGTTCTTC.

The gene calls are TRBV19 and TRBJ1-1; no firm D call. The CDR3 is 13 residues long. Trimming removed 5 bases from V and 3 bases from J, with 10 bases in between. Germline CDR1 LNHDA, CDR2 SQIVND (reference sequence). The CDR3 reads CASSQVRHTEAFF. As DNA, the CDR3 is TGTGCCAGTAGTCAGGTCAGGCACACTGAAGCTTTCTTT.

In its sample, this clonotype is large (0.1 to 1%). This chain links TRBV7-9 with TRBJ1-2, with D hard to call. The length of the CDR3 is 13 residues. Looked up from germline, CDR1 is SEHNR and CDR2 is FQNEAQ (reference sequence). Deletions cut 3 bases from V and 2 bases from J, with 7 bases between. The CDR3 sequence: CASSFSVNYGYTF. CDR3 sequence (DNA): TGTGCCAGCAGCTTTTCTGTCAACTATGGCTACACCTTC.

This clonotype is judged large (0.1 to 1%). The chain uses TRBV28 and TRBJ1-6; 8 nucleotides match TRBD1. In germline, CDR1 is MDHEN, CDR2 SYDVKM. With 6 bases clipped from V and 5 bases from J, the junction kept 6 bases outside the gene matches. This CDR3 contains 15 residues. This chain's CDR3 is CASRETGVNNSPLHF. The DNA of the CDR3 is TGTGCCAGCAGGGAGACAGGGGTTAATAATTCACCCCTCCACTTT.

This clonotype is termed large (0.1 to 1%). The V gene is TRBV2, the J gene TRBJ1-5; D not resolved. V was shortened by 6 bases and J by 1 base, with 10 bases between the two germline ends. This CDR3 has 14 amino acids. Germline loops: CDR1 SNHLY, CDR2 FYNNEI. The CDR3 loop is CASSGSWSNQPQHF. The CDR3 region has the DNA TGTGCCAGCAGCGGGTCCTGGAGCAATCAGCCCCAGCATTTT.

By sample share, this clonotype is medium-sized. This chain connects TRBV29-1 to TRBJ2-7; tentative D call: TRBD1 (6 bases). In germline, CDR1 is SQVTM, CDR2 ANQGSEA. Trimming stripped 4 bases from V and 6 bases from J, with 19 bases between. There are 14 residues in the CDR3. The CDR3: CSVGASLQGGEQYF. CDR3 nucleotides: TGCAGCGTTGGGGCCAGCCTACAAGGGGGCGAGCAGTACTTC.

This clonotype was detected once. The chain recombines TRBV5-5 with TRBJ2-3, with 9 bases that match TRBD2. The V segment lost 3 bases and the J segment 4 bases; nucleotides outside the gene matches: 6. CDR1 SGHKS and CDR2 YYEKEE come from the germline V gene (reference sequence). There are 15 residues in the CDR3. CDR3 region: CASSSWRGGPDTQYF. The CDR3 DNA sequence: TGTGCCAGCAGCTCCTGGCGGGGGGGCCCAGATACGCAGTATTTT.

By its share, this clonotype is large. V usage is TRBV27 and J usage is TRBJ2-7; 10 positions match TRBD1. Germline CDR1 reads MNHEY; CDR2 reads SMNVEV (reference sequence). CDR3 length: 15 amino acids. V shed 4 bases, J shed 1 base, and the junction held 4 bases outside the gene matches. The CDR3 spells CASSSTGGGSYEQYF. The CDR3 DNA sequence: TGTGCCAGCAGTTCGACAGGGGGCGGTTCCTACGAGCAGTACTTC.

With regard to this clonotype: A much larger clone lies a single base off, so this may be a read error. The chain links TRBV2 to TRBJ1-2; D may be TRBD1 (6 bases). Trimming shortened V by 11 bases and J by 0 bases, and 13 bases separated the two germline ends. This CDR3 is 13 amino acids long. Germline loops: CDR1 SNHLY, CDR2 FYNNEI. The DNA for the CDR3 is TGTGCCTCGGGGGACACAGCTAACTATGGCTACACCTTC. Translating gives CASGDTANYGYTF.

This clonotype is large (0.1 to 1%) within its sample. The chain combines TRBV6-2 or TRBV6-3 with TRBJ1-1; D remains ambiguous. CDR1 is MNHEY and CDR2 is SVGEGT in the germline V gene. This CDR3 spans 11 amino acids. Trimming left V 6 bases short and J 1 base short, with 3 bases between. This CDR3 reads CASRENTEAFF. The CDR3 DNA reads TGTGCCAGCAGAGAGAACACTGAAGCTTTCTTT.

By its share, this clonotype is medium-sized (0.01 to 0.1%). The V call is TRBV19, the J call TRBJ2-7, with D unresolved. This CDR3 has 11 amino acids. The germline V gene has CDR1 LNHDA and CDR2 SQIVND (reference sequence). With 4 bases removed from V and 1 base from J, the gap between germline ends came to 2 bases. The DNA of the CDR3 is TGTGCCAGTAGTAATTCCTACGAGCAGTACTTC. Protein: CASSNSYEQYF.

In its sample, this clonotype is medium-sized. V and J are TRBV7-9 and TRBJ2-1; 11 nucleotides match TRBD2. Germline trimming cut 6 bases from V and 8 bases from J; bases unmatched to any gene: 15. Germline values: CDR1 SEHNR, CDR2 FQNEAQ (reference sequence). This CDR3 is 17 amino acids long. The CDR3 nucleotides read TGTGCCAGCAGTCAAGCGGACGGCCTAGCGGGGGGACATGAGCAGTTCTTC. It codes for CASSQADGLAGGHEQFF.

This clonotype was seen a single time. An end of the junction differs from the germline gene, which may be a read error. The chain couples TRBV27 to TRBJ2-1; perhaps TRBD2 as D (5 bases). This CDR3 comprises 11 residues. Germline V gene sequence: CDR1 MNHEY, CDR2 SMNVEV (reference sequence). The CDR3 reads CASRHLAEQLF. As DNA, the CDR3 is TGTGCCAGCAGACACCTAGCTGAGCAGCTCTTC.

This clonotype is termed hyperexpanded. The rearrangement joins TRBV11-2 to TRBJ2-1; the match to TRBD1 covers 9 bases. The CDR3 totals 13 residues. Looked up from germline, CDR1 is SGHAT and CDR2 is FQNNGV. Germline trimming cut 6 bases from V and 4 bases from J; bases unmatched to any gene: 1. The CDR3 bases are TGTGCCAGCAGGACAGGGGGATACAATGAGCAGTTCTTC. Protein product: CASRTGGYNEQFF.

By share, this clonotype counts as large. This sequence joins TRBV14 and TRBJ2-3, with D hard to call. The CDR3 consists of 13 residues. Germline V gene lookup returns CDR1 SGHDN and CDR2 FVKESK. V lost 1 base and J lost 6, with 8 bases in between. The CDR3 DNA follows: TGTGCCAGCAGCCAAGTAGCCCGCGATACGCAGTATTTT. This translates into CASSQVARDTQYF.

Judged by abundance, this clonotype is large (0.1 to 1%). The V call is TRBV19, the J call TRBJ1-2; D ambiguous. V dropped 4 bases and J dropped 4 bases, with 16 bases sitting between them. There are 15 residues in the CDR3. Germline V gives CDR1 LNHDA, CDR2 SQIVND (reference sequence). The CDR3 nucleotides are TGTGCCAGTAGTACCCATAAAACGACAACCTATGGCTACACCTTC. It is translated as CASSTHKTTTYGYTF.

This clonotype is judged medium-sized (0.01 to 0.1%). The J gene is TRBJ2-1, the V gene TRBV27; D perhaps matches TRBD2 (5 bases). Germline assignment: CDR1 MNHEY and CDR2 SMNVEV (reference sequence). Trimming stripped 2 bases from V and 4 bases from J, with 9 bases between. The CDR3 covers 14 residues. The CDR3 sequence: CASSLRAGYNEQFF. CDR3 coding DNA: TGTGCCAGCAGTTTAAGGGCGGGTTACAATGAGCAGTTCTTC.